A few counts support the clone carrying this T cell receptor beta chain. Using its own MiXCR run on the 5' RACE reads, TCRdb lists one record per CDR3 protein. Altogether approximately 350,000 distinct CDR3 sequences are present, 10% to 15% being singletons, with the ten largest covering about 21%. Trimming shortened V by 0 bases and J by 9 bases, and 9 bases separated the two germline ends. This CDR3 comprises 13 residues. The germline CDR1 and CDR2 sequences are LGHNA and YNFKEQ. This sample is drawn from a study of T-cell memory formation after mild COVID-19. The chain has TRBV4-2 and TRBJ2-1; no definite D call. The TCR sequence derives from a man aged 18-30 years who had mild COVID-19 (a few samples of this study predate the infection). Cell type and time point are not known. Material: PBMCs or a T cell subset sorted from them (not recorded which). The CDR3, as DNA: TGTGCCAGCAGCCAAGAAGTGGGCACTGAGCAGTTCTTC. Encoded protein: CASSQEVGTEQFF.